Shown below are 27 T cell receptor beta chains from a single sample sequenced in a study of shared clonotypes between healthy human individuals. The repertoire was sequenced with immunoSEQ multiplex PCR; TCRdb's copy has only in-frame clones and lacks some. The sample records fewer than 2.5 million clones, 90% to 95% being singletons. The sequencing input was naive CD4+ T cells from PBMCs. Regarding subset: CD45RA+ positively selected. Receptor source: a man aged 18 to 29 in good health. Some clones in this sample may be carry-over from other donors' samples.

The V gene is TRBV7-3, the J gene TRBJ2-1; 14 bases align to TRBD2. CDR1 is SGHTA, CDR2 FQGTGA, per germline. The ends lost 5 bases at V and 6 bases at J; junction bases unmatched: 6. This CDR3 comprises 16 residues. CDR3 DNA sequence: TGTGCCAGCAGCCCCGAAGGACTAGCGGGAGGCAATGAGCAGTTCTTC. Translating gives CASSPEGLAGGNEQFF.

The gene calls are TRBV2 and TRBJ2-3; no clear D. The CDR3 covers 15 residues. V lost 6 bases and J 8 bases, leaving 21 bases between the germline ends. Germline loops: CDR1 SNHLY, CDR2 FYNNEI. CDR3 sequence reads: CASRVRVVGYGTQYF. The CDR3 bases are TGTGCCAGCAGAGTGAGAGTGGTAGGATATGGTACGCAGTATTTT.

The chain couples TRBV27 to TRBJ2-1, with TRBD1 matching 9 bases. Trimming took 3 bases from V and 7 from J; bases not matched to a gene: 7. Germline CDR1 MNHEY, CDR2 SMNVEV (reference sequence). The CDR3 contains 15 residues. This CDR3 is CASSFFGQGTNEQFF. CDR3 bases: TGTGCCAGCAGTTTTTTTGGACAGGGGACTAATGAGCAGTTCTTC.

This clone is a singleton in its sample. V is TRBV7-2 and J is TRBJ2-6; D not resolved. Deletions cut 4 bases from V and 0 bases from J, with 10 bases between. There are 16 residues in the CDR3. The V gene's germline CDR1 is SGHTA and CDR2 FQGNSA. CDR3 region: CASSSPAFSGANVLTF. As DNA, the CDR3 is TGTGCCAGCAGCTCCCCCGCGTTCTCTGGGGCCAACGTCCTGACTTTC.

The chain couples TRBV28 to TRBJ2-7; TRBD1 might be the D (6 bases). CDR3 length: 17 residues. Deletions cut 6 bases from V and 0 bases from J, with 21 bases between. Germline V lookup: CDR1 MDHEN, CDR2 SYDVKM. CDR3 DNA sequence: TGTGCCAGCAGCCATTCAGGGGTTATGCGGACCTCCTACGAGCAGTACTTC. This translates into CASSHSGVMRTSYEQYF.

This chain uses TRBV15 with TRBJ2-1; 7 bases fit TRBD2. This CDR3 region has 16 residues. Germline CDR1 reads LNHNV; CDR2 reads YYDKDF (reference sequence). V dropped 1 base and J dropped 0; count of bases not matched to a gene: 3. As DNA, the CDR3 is TGTGCCACCAGCAGAGGCGGGAGATACTCCTACAATGAGCAGTTCTTC. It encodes CATSRGGRYSYNEQFF.

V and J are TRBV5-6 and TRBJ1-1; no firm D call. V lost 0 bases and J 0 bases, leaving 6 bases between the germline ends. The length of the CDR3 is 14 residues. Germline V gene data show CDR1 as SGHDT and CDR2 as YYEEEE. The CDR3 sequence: CASSLDGMNTEAFF. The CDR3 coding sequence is TGTGCCAGCAGCTTGGATGGGATGAACACTGAAGCTTTCTTT.

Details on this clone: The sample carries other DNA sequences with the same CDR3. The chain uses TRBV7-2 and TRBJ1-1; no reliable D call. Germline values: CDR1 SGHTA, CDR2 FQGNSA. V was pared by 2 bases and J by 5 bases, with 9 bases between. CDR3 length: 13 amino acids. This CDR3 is CASSLRLGTEAFF. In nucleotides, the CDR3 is TGTGCCAGCAGCTTAAGGCTGGGGACTGAAGCTTTCTTT.

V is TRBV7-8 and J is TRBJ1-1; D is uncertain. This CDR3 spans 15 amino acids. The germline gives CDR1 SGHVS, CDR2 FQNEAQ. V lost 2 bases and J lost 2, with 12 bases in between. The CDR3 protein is CASSLFGQVNTEAFF. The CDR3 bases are TGTGCCAGCAGCTTATTCGGTCAGGTCAACACTGAAGCTTTCTTT.

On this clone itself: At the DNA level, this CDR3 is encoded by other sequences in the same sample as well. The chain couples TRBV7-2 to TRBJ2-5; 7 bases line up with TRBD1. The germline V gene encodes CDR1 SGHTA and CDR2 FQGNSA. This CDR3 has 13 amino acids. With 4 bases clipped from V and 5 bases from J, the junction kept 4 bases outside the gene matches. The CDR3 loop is CASSSDRAETQYF. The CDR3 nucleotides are TGTGCCAGCAGCTCCGACAGGGCGGAGACCCAGTACTTC.

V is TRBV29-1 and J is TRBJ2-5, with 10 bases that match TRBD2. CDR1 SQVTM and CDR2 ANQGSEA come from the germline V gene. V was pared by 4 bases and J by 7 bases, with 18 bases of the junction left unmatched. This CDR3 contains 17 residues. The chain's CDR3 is CSVVPRVLAGAGGTQYF. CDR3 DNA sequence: TGCAGCGTTGTACCCCGAGTCCTAGCGGGAGCTGGGGGGACCCAGTACTTC.

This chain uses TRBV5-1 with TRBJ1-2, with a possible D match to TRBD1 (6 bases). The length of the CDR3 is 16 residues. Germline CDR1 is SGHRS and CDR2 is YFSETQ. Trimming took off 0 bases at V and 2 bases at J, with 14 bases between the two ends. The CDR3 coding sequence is TGCGCCAGCAGCTTGGGGGGTTGGACAGAAAACTATGGCTACACCTTC. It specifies CASSLGGWTENYGYTF.

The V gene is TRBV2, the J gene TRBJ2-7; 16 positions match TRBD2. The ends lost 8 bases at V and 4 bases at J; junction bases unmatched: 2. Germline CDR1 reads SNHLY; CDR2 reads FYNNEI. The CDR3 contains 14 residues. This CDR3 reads CASGGLAGGYEQYF. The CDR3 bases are TGTGCCAGCGGGGGACTAGCGGGAGGGTACGAGCAGTACTTC.

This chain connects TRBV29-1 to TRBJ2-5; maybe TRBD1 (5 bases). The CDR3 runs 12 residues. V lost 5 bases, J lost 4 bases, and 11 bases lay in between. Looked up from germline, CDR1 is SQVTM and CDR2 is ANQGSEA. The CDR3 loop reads CSVSRVGETQYF. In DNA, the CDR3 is TGCAGCGTTAGCAGGGTGGGAGAGACCCAGTACTTC.

CDR3 in amino acids: CASSTRGNQPQHF. The DNA for the CDR3 is TGTGCCAGCAGCACCAGGGGAAACCAGCCCCAGCATTTT. The chain joins TRBV6-5 to TRBJ1-5; possible D gene TRBD1, 6 bases. Germline CDR1 is MNHEY and CDR2 is SVGAGI. Trimming left V 6 bases short and J 7 bases short, with 13 bases between. The CDR3 totals 13 residues.

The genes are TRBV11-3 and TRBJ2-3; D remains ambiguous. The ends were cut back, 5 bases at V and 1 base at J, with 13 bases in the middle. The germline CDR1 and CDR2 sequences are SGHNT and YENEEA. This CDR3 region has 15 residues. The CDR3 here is CASSTGGGRTDTQYF. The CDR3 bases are TGTGCCAGCAGCACGGGCGGCGGTCGCACAGATACGCAGTATTTT.

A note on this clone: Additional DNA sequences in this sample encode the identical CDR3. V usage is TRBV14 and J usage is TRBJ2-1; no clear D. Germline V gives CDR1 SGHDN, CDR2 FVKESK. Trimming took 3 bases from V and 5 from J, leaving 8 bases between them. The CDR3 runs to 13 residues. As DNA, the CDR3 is TGTGCCAGCAGCCAGGACCGTCACAATGAGCAGTTCTTC. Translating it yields CASSQDRHNEQFF.

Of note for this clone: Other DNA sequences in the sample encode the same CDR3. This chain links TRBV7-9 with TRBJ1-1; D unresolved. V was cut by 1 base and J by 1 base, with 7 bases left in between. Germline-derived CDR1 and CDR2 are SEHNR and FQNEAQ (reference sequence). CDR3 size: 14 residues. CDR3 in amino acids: CASSLGVGNTEAFF. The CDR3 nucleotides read TGTGCCAGCAGCTTAGGGGTAGGGAACACTGAAGCTTTCTTT.

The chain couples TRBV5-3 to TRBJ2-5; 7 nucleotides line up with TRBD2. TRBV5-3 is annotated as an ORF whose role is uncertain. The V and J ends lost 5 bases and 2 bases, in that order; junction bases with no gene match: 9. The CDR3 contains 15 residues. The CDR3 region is CARRREAGIQETQYF. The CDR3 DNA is TGTGCCAGAAGGAGAGAAGCGGGGATTCAAGAGACCCAGTACTTC.

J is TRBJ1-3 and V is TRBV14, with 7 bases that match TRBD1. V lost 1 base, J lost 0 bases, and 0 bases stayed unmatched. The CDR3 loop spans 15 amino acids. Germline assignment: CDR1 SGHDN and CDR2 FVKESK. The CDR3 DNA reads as TGTGCCAGCAGCCAAGCAGGGGGCTCTGGAAACACCATATATTTT. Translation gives CASSQAGGSGNTIYF.

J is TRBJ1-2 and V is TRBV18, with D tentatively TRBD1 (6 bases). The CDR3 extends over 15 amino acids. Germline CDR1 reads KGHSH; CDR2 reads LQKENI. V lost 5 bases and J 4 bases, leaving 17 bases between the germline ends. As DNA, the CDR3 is TGTGCCAGCTCAAAATCGGGGGCGCTCGGCTATGGCTACACCTTC. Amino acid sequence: CASSKSGALGYGYTF.

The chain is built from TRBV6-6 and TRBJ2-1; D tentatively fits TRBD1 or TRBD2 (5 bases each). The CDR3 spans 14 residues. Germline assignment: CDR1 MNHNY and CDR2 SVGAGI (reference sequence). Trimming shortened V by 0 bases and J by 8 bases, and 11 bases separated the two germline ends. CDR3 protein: CASSYSRGFDEQFF. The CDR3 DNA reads TGTGCCAGCAGTTACTCGAGGGGTTTCGATGAGCAGTTCTTC.

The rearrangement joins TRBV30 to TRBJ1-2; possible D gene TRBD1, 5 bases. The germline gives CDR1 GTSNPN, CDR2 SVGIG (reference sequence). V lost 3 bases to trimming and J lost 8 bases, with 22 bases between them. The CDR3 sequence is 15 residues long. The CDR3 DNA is TGTGCCTGGAGCCACAACAACCTCGGGGGAGGCGGCTACACCTTC. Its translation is CAWSHNNLGGGGYTF.

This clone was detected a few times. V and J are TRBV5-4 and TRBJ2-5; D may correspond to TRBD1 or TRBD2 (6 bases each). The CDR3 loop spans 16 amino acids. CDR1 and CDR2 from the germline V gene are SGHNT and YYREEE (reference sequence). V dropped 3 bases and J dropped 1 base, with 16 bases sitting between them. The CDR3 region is CASSSRERGFQETQYF. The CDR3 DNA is TGTGCCAGCAGCTCCCGGGAGAGGGGGTTCCAAGAGACCCAGTACTTC.

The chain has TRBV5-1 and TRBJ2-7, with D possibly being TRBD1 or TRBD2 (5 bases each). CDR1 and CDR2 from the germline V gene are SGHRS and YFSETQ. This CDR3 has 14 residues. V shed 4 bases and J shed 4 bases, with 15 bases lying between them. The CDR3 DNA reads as TGCGCCAGCAGCCCACCTCGGGACGGTTACGAGCAGTACTTC. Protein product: CASSPPRDGYEQYF.

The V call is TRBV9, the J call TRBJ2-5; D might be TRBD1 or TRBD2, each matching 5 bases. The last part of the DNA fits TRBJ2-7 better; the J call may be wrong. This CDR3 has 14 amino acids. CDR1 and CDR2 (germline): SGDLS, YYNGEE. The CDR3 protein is CASSGRDPSYEQYF. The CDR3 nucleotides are TGTGCCAGCAGCGGCCGGGACCCGTCCTACGAGCAGTACTTC.

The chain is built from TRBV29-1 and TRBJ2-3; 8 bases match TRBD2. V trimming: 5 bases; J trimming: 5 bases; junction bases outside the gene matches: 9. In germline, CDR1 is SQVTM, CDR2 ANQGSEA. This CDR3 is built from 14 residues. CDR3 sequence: CSVYREGQRDTQYF. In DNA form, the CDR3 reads TGCAGCGTTTATCGGGAGGGCCAGAGAGATACGCAGTATTTT.